Following are 14 T cell receptor beta chains from one sample sequenced in a study of T cell changes during pregnancy in multiple sclerosis. This table comes from immunoSEQ multiplex PCR, and its TCRdb copy is limited to in-frame clones, with some not included. The sample holds approximately 57,000 clones; roughly 90% are singletons and the top ten take around 3.5%. The sample here was peripheral blood, taken after pregnancy. All receptors derive from a female donor in good health, enrolled as a control in a pregnancy study.

J is TRBJ2-1 and V is TRBV2; 7 bases map to TRBD1. Trimming cost V 7 bases and J 6 bases; bases outside gene matches: 9. Germline CDR1 SNHLY, CDR2 FYNNEI. The CDR3 is 14 amino acids. The DNA for the CDR3 is TGTGCCAGCAATAGACAGGGTCTGGGCAATGAGCAGTTCTTC. Translated, it gives CASNRQGLGNEQFF.

About this clone: As the CDR3 is not closed by the conserved phenylalanine or tryptophan, this likely results from a read error. Because the CDR3's place on the DNA is in doubt, the DNA is left out and the CDR3 is given as listed by TCRdb. The gene calls are TRBV11-3 and TRBJ1-2. The CDR3 is 12 amino acids in total, end residues counted. CDR1 and CDR2 (germline): SGHNT, YENEEA. The CDR3 loop reads CASSPGTRGLRI.

This clone showed up just a few times. The chain combines TRBV7-7 with TRBJ2-3; tentative D call: TRBD2 (6 bases). CDR3 length: 16 residues. The germline CDR1 and CDR2 sequences are SSHAT and FNYEAQ (reference sequence). With 2 bases removed from V and 2 bases from J, the gap between germline ends came to 14 bases. CDR3 in amino acids: CASSLRRGPHTDTQYF. The CDR3 DNA reads TGTGCCAGCAGCTTAAGGAGGGGTCCTCACACAGATACGCAGTATTTT.

CDR3 residues: CASSEPGRNEQFF. The CDR3 nucleotides read TGTGCCAGCAGTGAACCGGGGAGGAATGAGCAGTTCTTC. The chain is built from TRBV25-1 and TRBJ2-1, with D possibly matching TRBD2 (6 bases). Trimming cost V 2 bases and J 7 bases, with 9 bases left between them. The CDR3 loop spans 13 amino acids. CDR1 and CDR2 (germline): MGHDK, SYGVNS.

The chain uses TRBV25-1 and TRBJ1-4; D perhaps matches TRBD1 (6 bases). CDR1 and CDR2 (germline): MGHDK, SYGVNS. Deletions cut 3 bases from V and 8 bases from J, with 16 bases between. This CDR3 region has 15 residues. CDR3 residues: CASSDSGGLLEKLFF. CDR3 bases: TGTGCCAGCAGTGATTCGGGGGGCCTATTAGAAAAACTGTTTTTT.

The rearrangement links TRBV10-3 to TRBJ2-7, with 9 bases aligning to TRBD1. The CDR3 has 12 residues. V shed 10 bases, J shed 4 bases, and the junction held 5 bases outside the gene matches. CDR1 is ENHRY and CDR2 is SYGVKD in the germline V gene. CDR3 amino acids: CATTGGMYEQYF. The DNA for the CDR3 is TGTGCCACCACAGGGGGCATGTACGAGCAGTACTTC.

The chain employs TRBV2 and TRBJ2-3; weak D call: TRBD2 (5 bases). The germline V and J ends were trimmed by 2 bases and 4 bases, with 13 bases remaining between them. From germline, CDR1 is SNHLY and CDR2 FYNNEI. The CDR3 is 15 amino acids. The CDR3 sequence is CASSERSRDSDTQYF. The CDR3 DNA reads as TGTGCCAGCAGTGAAAGGTCTCGGGATTCAGATACGCAGTATTTT. Drawing the rest from reference TRBV2 and TRBJ2-3, the complete variable domain is EPEVTQTPSHQVTQMGQEVILRCVPISNHLYFYWYRQILGQKVEFLVSFYNNEISEKSEIFDDQFSVERPDGSNFTLKIRSTKLEDSAMYFCASSERSRDSDTQYFGPGTRLTVL.

CDR3 loop: CASRLAGEGEQFF. CDR3 nucleotide sequence: TGTGCCAGCAGACTAGCGGGAGAGGGTGAGCAGTTCTTC. The chain has TRBV2 and TRBJ2-1; 11 nucleotides line up with TRBD2. The V gene end was trimmed by 6 bases and the J gene end by 9 bases; junction bases not matched to a gene: 4. CDR1 is SNHLY and CDR2 is FYNNEI in the germline V gene. The CDR3 is 13 amino acids.

The CDR3 DNA sequence: TGTGCCAGCAGTTATCAATTTCGGGACAGTCCCCACGAGCAGTACTTC. Translating it yields CASSYQFRDSPHEQYF. The genes are TRBV27 and TRBJ2-7; 7 nucleotides line up with TRBD1. The CDR3 extends over 16 amino acids. V lost 4 bases and J lost 5; bases outside the gene matches: 14. Germline loops: CDR1 MNHEY, CDR2 SMNVEV (reference sequence).

V and J are TRBV27 and TRBJ2-3; the match to TRBD2 covers 11 bases. This CDR3 has 17 amino acids. Germline values: CDR1 MNHEY, CDR2 SMNVEV (reference sequence). Trimming at V came to 6 bases and at J to 1 base, leaving 9 bases not matched to a gene. CDR3 region: CASRKIAGGPGTDTQYF. The CDR3 nucleotides read TGTGCCAGCAGGAAAATAGCGGGAGGGCCGGGCACAGATACGCAGTATTTT.

J is TRBJ2-2 and V is TRBV5-1; TRBD2 might be the D (7 bases). This CDR3 contains 16 residues. Looked up from germline, CDR1 is SGHRS and CDR2 is YFSETQ. V was clipped by 3 bases and J by 2 bases, with 14 bases between them. CDR3 sequence: CASSSEGGANTGELFF. In DNA, the CDR3 is TGCGCCAGCAGCTCCGAGGGGGGGGCTAACACCGGGGAGCTGTTTTTT.

J is TRBJ1-4 and V is TRBV18, with D perhaps matching TRBD1 (5 bases). The CDR3 spans 15 residues. Trimming pared 1 base from V and 7 bases from J, leaving 13 bases between. Germline CDR1 KGHSH, CDR2 LQKENI. The chain's CDR3 is CASSPQGWMVEKLFF. CDR3 nucleotides: TGTGCCAGCTCACCACAGGGGTGGATGGTTGAAAAACTGTTTTTT.

The rearrangement joins TRBV6-5 to TRBJ2-1; 11 nucleotides align to TRBD2. Unmatched junction bases numbered 7, after V lost 5 bases and J lost 7 bases. The CDR3 sequence is 15 residues long. From germline, CDR1 is MNHEY and CDR2 SVGAGI. CDR3 nucleotides: TGTGCCAGCAGTCCACTAGCGGGAGAAGGGAATGAGCAGTTCTTC. It translates to CASSPLAGEGNEQFF.

This chain links TRBV28 with TRBJ1-5; no reliable D call. Germline CDR1 is MDHEN and CDR2 is SYDVKM. V lost 7 bases and J lost 4, with 20 bases in between. The CDR3 loop spans 16 amino acids. The CDR3 reads CASTPSGRTSNQPQHF. DNA for the CDR3: TGTGCCAGCACCCCTAGTGGGAGGACGTCGAATCAGCCCCAGCATTTT.